The 29 T cell receptor beta chains presented below share a single source sample, sequenced in a study of T cells in Graves' hyperthyroidism and ophthalmopathy. Researchers amplified the TCR beta CDR3 regions from RNA transcripts. With the HTBI primer set, the TCR CDR3 went through a first round of RT-PCR. One entry per CDR3 protein, called by TCRdb with MiXCR from the multiplex PCR reads. There are hundreds of thousands of distinct CDR3 sequences in the sample; about half occur only once, and approximately 8.2% lies in the top ten. Sample: peripheral blood or thyroid tissue (not recorded which). The receptors originated from a woman aged 18-29 years with Graves' hyperthyroidism.

The chain combines TRBV7-9 with TRBJ1-5, with D unclear. The V and J ends lost 1 base and 10 bases respectively, with 8 bases between them. Germline V CDR1 and CDR2: SEHNR, FQNEAQ (reference sequence). The CDR3 is 12 residues long. This CDR3 is CASSLEGKPQHF. CDR3 nucleotide sequence: TGTGCCAGCAGCTTAGAAGGAAAACCCCAGCATTTT.

The chain links TRBV15 to TRBJ1-5; 7 nucleotides line up with TRBD1. This CDR3 comprises 16 residues. Trimming removed 1 base from V and 8 bases from J; junction bases left unmatched: 11. In germline, CDR1 is LNHNV, CDR2 YYDKDF (reference sequence). The CDR3, as DNA: TGTGCCACCAGCAGAGCGGCAGGGGGGGTTAGGGAGCCCCAGCATTTT. The encoded protein is CATSRAAGGVREPQHF.

The J gene is TRBJ1-3, the V gene TRBV7-8; D ambiguous. This CDR3 is 18 amino acids long. CDR1 and CDR2 from the germline V gene are SGHVS and FQNEAQ. The ends were cut back, 5 bases at V and 0 bases at J, with 20 bases in the middle. CDR3 in amino acids: CASSQKIVRQISGNTIYF. In DNA form, the CDR3 reads TGTGCCAGCAGCCAGAAAATAGTACGCCAGATCTCTGGAAACACCATATATTTT.

On this clonotype: One end of the junction does not line up with germline, which may come from a read error. The CDR3 bases are TGCGCCAGCAGAAAGGATGGCTACACCTTC. As protein: CASRKDGYTF. The chain couples TRBV2 to TRBJ1-2; no definite D call. Per the germline V gene, CDR1 is SNHLY and CDR2 is FYNNEI. The CDR3 is 10 amino acids.

In the case of this clonotype: A much larger clone differs by one base, so this may be a read error. The CDR3 end shows no conserved phenylalanine or tryptophan, and so a read error is likely. The V call is TRBV7-6, the J call TRBJ1-1, with 10 nucleotides matching TRBD1. The ends lost 1 base at V and 10 bases at J; junction bases unmatched: 3. Germline V gives CDR1 SGHVS, CDR2 FNYEAQ. This CDR3 is built from 13 residues. The DNA for the CDR3 is TGTGCCAGCAGCTTAGTAGGACAGGGGGGAGCTTTCCTT. Translating it yields CASSLVGQGGAFL.

This clonotype has just a few counts. The V gene is TRBV6-1, the J gene TRBJ1-2; the D gene is possibly TRBD1 (5 bases). The CDR3 covers 14 residues. The V gene lost 2 bases and the J gene lost 3 bases, with 10 bases spanning the gap. Germline V CDR1 and CDR2: MNHNS, SASEGT. CDR3 DNA: TGTGCCAGCAGTGAACCAGGGAATGACTATGGCTACACCTTC. This codes for CASSEPGNDYGYTF.

The chain carries TRBV10-3 and TRBJ1-2; D uncertain. The germline V gene encodes CDR1 ENHRY and CDR2 SYGVKD. This CDR3 region has 12 residues. V was cut by 10 bases and J by 4 bases, with 13 bases left in between. The CDR3 DNA follows: TGTGCCAGTCGAAGGTTCCTCTATGGCTACACCTTC. Amino acid sequence: CASRRFLYGYTF.

This chain uses TRBV7-9 with TRBJ1-2; a weak D match, TRBD1 (6 bases). The V and J ends lost 5 bases and 4 bases respectively, with 11 bases between them. CDR3 size: 13 residues. Germline assignment: CDR1 SEHNR and CDR2 FQNEAQ (reference sequence). The CDR3 sequence: CASSKTGAYGYTF. The CDR3 nucleotides read TGTGCCAGCAGCAAGACAGGTGCCTATGGCTACACCTTC.

This clonotype was seen a few times. This chain uses TRBV20-1 with TRBJ1-2, with D maybe TRBD1 (5 bases). In germline, CDR1 is DFQATT, CDR2 SNEGSKA (reference sequence). Trimming shortened V by 3 bases and J by 5 bases, and 13 bases separated the two germline ends. The CDR3 covers 13 residues. CDR3: CSASGREWYGYTF. The CDR3, as DNA: TGCAGTGCTAGTGGCAGGGAGTGGTATGGCTACACCTTC.

Note on this clonotype: Being one base from a much bigger clone, this may be a read error. The chain joins TRBV10-3 to TRBJ1-6, with 7 nucleotides matching TRBD1. Trimming removed 5 bases from V and 9 bases from J; junction bases left unmatched: 4. In germline, CDR1 is ENHRY, CDR2 SYGVKD. This CDR3 spans 13 amino acids. The CDR3 sequence: CAISSDRASPLHF. The DNA of the CDR3 is TGTGCCATCAGTTCCGACAGGGCTTCACCCCTCCACTTT.

The chain is built from TRBV7-9 and TRBJ2-7; maybe TRBD1 (6 bases). Per the germline V gene, CDR1 is SEHNR and CDR2 is FQNEAQ (reference sequence). The CDR3 is 15 amino acids. V lost 5 bases to trimming and J lost 5 bases, with 19 bases between them. As DNA, the CDR3 is TGTGCCAGCAGCCCGGGGCAGGGGACAACCCACGAGCAGTACTTC. It yields the protein CASSPGQGTTHEQYF.

This clonotype occurred many times. The chain joins TRBV24-1 to TRBJ1-5, with unresolved D. V dropped 4 bases and J dropped 1 base, with 1 base sitting between them. Germline V gene lookup returns CDR1 KGHDR and CDR2 SFDVKD. This CDR3 region has 12 residues. Written as DNA, the CDR3 is TGTGCCACCAGTGAAAGCAATCAGCCCCAGCATTTT. Amino acid sequence: CATSESNQPQHF.

This clonotype came up a few times. The J gene is TRBJ1-4, the V gene TRBV6-5; no clear D gene. The CDR3 sequence is 15 residues long. V shed 2 bases and J shed 1 base, with 8 bases lying between them. CDR1 is MNHEY, CDR2 SVGAGI, per germline. CDR3 DNA sequence: TGTGCCAGCAGTTACGCCGGTAGAACTAATGAAAAACTGTTTTTT. Encoded protein: CASSYAGRTNEKLFF.

The chain is built from TRBV6-5 and TRBJ1-1; 7 bases are shared with TRBD1. V dropped 5 bases and J dropped 4; count of bases not matched to a gene: 10. Germline V lookup: CDR1 MNHEY, CDR2 SVGAGI. The CDR3 has 15 amino acids. The CDR3 protein is CASSPHRAGGTEAFF. The CDR3 DNA reads as TGTGCCAGCAGTCCTCATCGGGCAGGGGGCACTGAAGCTTTCTTT.

This clonotype was counted only a few times. The chain is built from TRBV2 and TRBJ2-2; TRBD2 matches 9 bases. V lost 7 bases, J lost 2 bases, and 5 bases stayed unmatched. The CDR3 spans 15 residues. Germline V CDR1 and CDR2: SNHLY, FYNNEI. The CDR3 region has the DNA TGTGCCAGCACACGACTAGCGGATAACACCGGGGAGCTGTTTTTT. Its translation: CASTRLADNTGELFF.

This sequence joins TRBV19 and TRBJ1-3; 9 bases agree with TRBD1. Germline V lookup: CDR1 LNHDA, CDR2 SQIVND (reference sequence). V lost 5 bases, J lost 0 bases, and 8 bases stayed unmatched. The CDR3 is 17 amino acids. CDR3 sequence: CASSAGTGTLSGNTIYF. In DNA, the CDR3 is TGTGCCAGTAGTGCCGGGACAGGGACTCTCTCTGGAAACACCATATATTTT. Supplemented by reference TRBV19 and TRBJ1-3, the full variable domain reads DGGITQSPKYLFRKEGQNVTLSCEQNLNHDAMYWYRQDPGQGLRLIYYSQIVNDFQKGDIAEGYSVSREKKESFPLTVTSAQKNPTAFYLCASSAGTGTLSGNTIYFGEGSWLTVV.

This clonotype was detected only a few times. The genes are TRBV9 and TRBJ2-6; 10 bases are shared with TRBD1. CDR3 length: 15 amino acids. The germline V gene encodes CDR1 SGDLS and CDR2 YYNGEE. The V gene end was trimmed by 6 bases and the J gene end by 2 bases; junction bases not matched to a gene: 2. CDR3 sequence: CASTDRGTGANVLTF. The DNA for the CDR3 is TGTGCCAGCACGGACAGGGGGACTGGGGCCAACGTCCTGACTTTC.

The genes are TRBV5-4 and TRBJ1-2; perhaps TRBD1 as D (6 bases). V lost 1 base, J lost 8 bases, and 15 bases lay in between. Germline V gene data show CDR1 as SGHNT and CDR2 as YYREEE (reference sequence). CDR3 length: 14 amino acids. DNA for the CDR3: TGTGCCAGCAGCTTGACTGGGGGCGGAAACGGCTACACCTTC. Protein: CASSLTGGGNGYTF.

The gene calls are TRBV24-1 and TRBJ2-5, with 7 bases that match TRBD1. Per the germline V gene, CDR1 is KGHDR and CDR2 is SFDVKD. After removal of 4 bases from V and 9 bases from J, the junction contained 10 bases not matched to a gene. The CDR3 spans 14 residues. CDR3 amino acids: CATSDSTGSQPQYF. The CDR3 nucleotides are TGTGCCACCAGTGACTCGACAGGGTCTCAGCCCCAGTACTTC.

There are a few counts of this clonotype. The chain recombines TRBV7-9 with TRBJ1-4; D gene uncertain. V was clipped by 5 bases and J by 0 bases, with 13 bases between them. The germline V gene encodes CDR1 SEHNR and CDR2 FQNEAQ (reference sequence). The CDR3 is 16 residues long. DNA for the CDR3: TGTGCCAGCAGCAACCTCGGACTTGCAACTAATGAAAAACTGTTTTTT. Translating it yields CASSNLGLATNEKLFF.

In its sample, this clonotype was seen a few times. The rearrangement uses TRBV6-5 and TRBJ1-3; TRBD1 aligns across 8 bases. The CDR3 is 15 amino acids. Per germline, CDR1 MNHEY and CDR2 SVGAGI. With 5 bases clipped from V and 2 bases from J, the junction kept 5 bases outside the gene matches. For the CDR3, the DNA is TGTGCCAGCAGTCGCGACAGGGGCCCTGGAAACACCATATATTTT. Protein product: CASSRDRGPGNTIYF.

The V call is TRBV10-3, the J call TRBJ2-7, with 9 bases matching TRBD1. V gave up 6 bases and J gave up 2 bases; unmatched junction bases: 5. CDR1 ENHRY and CDR2 SYGVKD come from the germline V gene. This CDR3 contains 14 residues. CDR3 residues: CAISAGTGTYEQYF. DNA of the CDR3: TGTGCCATCAGCGCAGGGACAGGGACCTACGAGCAGTACTTC.

V is TRBV2 and J is TRBJ1-5; no firm D call. Per the germline V gene, CDR1 is SNHLY and CDR2 is FYNNEI. The CDR3 contains 14 residues. The V gene lost 11 bases and the J gene lost 3 bases, with 17 bases spanning the gap. The CDR3 spells CAANSDGDNQPQHF. CDR3 in DNA: TGTGCCGCAAATTCCGACGGGGACAATCAGCCCCAGCATTTT.

With respect to this clonotype: One junction end disagrees with the germline gene, perhaps due to a read error. The chain carries TRBV2 and TRBJ1-2, with 12 bases fitting TRBD1. CDR3 size: 14 residues. The germline V gene encodes CDR1 SNHLY and CDR2 FYNNEI. The CDR3 reads CASVRDRGLGGHTF. CDR3 nucleotides: TGTGCCAGCGTCCGGGACAGGGGGCTGGGTGGCCACACCTTC.

CDR3 DNA sequence: TGTGCCACCAGTGATCCGTGGACGGGGGTCTTCGGTTATGGCTACACCTTC. Translation: CATSDPWTGVFGYGYTF. The chain uses TRBV24-1 and TRBJ1-2; tentatively, D is TRBD1 (5 bases). The CDR3 length is 17 residues. CDR1 and CDR2 from the germline V gene are KGHDR and SFDVKD. V was cut by 3 bases and J by 5 bases, with 21 bases left in between.

The chain combines TRBV7-9 with TRBJ2-5; D remains unclear. The germline V and J ends were trimmed by 3 bases and 5 bases, with 16 bases remaining between them. The CDR3 extends over 15 amino acids. CDR1 is SEHNR and CDR2 is FQNEAQ in the germline V gene (reference sequence). The CDR3 bases are TGTGCCAGCAGCTTGGGCGGCCTACCGAGGGAGACCCAGTACTTC. Residues: CASSLGGLPRETQYF.

This clonotype came up a few times. The CDR3 loop reads CAITDRDGYTF. CDR3 bases: TGTGCCATCACTGACAGGGATGGCTACACCTTC. This chain joins TRBV10-3 and TRBJ1-2; 7 nucleotides agree with TRBD1. The germline gives CDR1 ENHRY, CDR2 SYGVKD. The CDR3 covers 11 residues. The ends lost 7 bases at V and 6 bases at J; junction bases unmatched: 2.

Within the sample, this clonotype is large. CDR3 DNA: TGTGCCAGCAGCTTAGACAGGGTGAGCCCTGAAGCTTTCTTT. This codes for CASSLDRVSPEAFF. The V gene is TRBV7-3, the J gene TRBJ1-1, with 7 bases fitting TRBD1. Germline CDR1 and CDR2: SGHTA and FQGTGA. Trimming cost V 2 bases and J 6 bases; bases outside gene matches: 6. The CDR3 contains 14 residues.

The chain carries TRBV29-1 and TRBJ1-2; D not resolved. Germline loops: CDR1 SQVTM, CDR2 ANQGSEA. The CDR3 consists of 14 residues. Trimming pared 2 bases from V and 2 bases from J, leaving 12 bases between. This CDR3 is CSVEKSQRNYGYTF. The CDR3 DNA reads as TGCAGCGTTGAAAAATCCCAGCGGAACTATGGCTACACCTTC.